This T cell receptor (beta chain) is from a study of T-cell memory formation after mild COVID-19. Overall study context: Among the donors, TCR clusters were largely specific to each donor.

The study, taken as a whole, reports: Clones that shrank (day 15 to 85) were balanced CD4/CD8, whereas later expanders leaned CD4+. Prior to infection, memory already included some responding clones, suggesting cross-reactive memory joined.

The CDR3 totals 13 residues. The V gene end was trimmed by 3 bases and the J gene end by 13 bases; junction bases not matched to a gene: 9. Germline V gene data show CDR1 as SGHTA and CDR2 as FQGNSA. This clonotype was counted once. Its target is unknown. TCRdb analysed the 5' RACE reads with MiXCR anew, one entry per CDR3 protein. Of 360,000 or so distinct CDR3 sequences listed, 28% are singletons. The clonotype was recovered from an adult woman who had mild COVID-19 (a few samples of this study predate the infection). Cell type and time point are not known. The rearrangement links TRBV7-2 to TRBJ2-1; 7 nucleotides match TRBD2. What was sequenced was PBMCs or a T cell subset sorted from them (not recorded which). The CDR3 coding sequence is TGTGCCAGCAGCTTGCGGCGGGAGACGAGACAGTTCTTC. It specifies CASSLRRETRQFF.